The rows below give T cell receptor beta chains drawn from one sample of a study of a mutant IDH1 vaccine in newly diagnosed glioma. Their specific antigens are unknown. Generated by immunoSEQ multiplex PCR, the TCRdb table keeps only in-frame clones and is missing some. The repertoire holds over 30,000 clones, with around nine tenths as singletons. The source was PBMCs, collected from a glioma patient whose treatment included an IDH1 peptide vaccine. The origin of the receptors is a woman aged 30 to 39 with glioma. Both conserved end residues are part of each CDR3. The order of the fields is clone size, J gene, D gene, V gene, CDR3 DNA, CDR3 protein. A D gene is named only where the DNA matches it firmly. For some rows the clone size is stated as once, few or many, or as a class when expanded; others skip it.

NA TRBJ1-1 TRBD1 TRBV27 TGTGCCACCAGGGGGCGCAGTACTGAAGCTTTCTTT CATRGRSTEAFF
once TRBJ2-2 TRBD2 TRBV4-1 TGCGCCAGCAGCCAAGAGAGATTTAGCGGGGGGAGAACCGGGGAGCTGTTTTTT CASSQERFSGGRTGELFF
NA TRBJ1-2 NA TRBV9 TGTGCCAGCAGCCCGCCACGTACCTATGGCTACACCTTC CASSPPRTYGYTF
NA TRBJ2-3 TRBD2 TRBV6-5 TGTGCCAGCGGGGCGCGGGGGGGCCAAGATACGCAGTATTTT CASGARGGQDTQYF
NA TRBJ2-1 TRBD1 TRBV9 TGTGCCAGCAGCACCCGGGACAGGGCGTACAATGAGCAGTTCTTC CASSTRDRAYNEQFF
medium-sized TRBJ1-1 NA TRBV5-1 TGCGCCAGCATCCCGATGGAGGGGTACACTGAAGCTTTCTTT CASIPMEGYTEAFF
NA TRBJ1-1 NA TRBV4-2 TGTGCCAGCAGCCCCCAAGGGATGAACACTGAAGCTTTCTTT CASSPQGMNTEAFF
NA TRBJ2-7 NA TRBV6-5 TGTGCCAGCAGTTCCTCCGGGACTGTATCCTACGAGCAGTACTTC CASSSSGTVSYEQYF
NA TRBJ1-1 NA TRBV18 TGTGCCAGCTCACTCTCCGAGGGGGCTGAAGCTTTCTTT CASSLSEGAEAFF
NA TRBJ2-2 NA TRBV27 TGTGCCAGCGGGCTGGGGGGCACCACCGGGGAGCTGTTTTTT CASGLGGTTGELFF
NA TRBJ1-1 NA TRBV30 TGTGCCTGGCTCCCGGCGGGGAACACTGAAGCTTTCTTT CAWLPAGNTEAFF